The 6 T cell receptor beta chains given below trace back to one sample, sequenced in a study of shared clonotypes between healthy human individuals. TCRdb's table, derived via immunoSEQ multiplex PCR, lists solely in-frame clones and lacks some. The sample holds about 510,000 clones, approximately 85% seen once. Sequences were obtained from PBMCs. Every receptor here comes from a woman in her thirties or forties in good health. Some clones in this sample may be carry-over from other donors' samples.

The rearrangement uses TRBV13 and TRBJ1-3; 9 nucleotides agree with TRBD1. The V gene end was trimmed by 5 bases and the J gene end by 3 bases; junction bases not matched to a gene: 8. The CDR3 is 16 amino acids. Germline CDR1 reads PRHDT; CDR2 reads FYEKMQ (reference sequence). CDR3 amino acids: CASSATSGQGGNTIYF. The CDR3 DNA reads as TGTGCCAGCAGCGCCACCTCGGGACAGGGTGGAAACACCATATATTTT. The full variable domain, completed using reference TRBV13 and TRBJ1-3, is AAGVIQSPRHLIKEKRETATLKCYPIPRHDTVYWYQQGPGQDPQFLISFYEKMQSDKGSIPDRFSAQQFSDYHSELNMSSLELGDSALYFCASSATSGQGGNTIYFGEGSWLTVV.

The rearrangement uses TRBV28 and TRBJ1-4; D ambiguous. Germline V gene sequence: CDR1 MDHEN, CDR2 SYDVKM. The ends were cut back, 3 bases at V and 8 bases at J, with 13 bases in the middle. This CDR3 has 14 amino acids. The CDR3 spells CASSFGPTGEKLFF. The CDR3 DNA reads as TGTGCCAGCAGTTTCGGGCCCACGGGGGAAAAACTGTTTTTT.

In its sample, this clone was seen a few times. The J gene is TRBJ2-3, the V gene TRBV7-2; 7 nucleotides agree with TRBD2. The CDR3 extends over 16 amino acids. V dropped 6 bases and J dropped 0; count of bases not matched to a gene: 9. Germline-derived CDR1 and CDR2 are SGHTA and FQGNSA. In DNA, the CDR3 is TGTGCCAGCAGGCATACCGGGACTACTAGCACAGATACGCAGTATTTT. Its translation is CASRHTGTTSTDTQYF. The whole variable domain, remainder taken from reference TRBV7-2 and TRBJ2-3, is GAGVSQSPSNKVTEKGKDVELRCDPISGHTALYWYRQSLGQGLEFLIYFQGNSAPDKSGLPSDRFSAERTGGSVSTLTIQRTQQEDSAVYLCASRHTGTTSTDTQYFGPGTRLTVL.

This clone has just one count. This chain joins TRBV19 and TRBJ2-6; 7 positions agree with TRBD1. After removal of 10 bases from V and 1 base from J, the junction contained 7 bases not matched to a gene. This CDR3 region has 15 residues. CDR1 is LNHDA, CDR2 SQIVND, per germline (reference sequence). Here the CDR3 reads CATGRGQSGANVLTF. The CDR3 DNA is TGTGCCACCGGAAGGGGACAGTCTGGGGCCAACGTCCTGACTTTC.

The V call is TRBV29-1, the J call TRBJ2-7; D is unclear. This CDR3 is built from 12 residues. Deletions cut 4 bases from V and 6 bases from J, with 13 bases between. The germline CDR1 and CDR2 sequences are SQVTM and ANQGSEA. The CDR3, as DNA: TGCAGCGTTGCCCCAGACGGACCCGAGCAGTACTTC. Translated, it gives CSVAPDGPEQYF.

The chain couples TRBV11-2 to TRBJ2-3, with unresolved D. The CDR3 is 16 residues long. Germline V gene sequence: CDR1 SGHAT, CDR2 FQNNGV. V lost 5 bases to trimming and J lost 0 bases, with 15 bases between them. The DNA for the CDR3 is TGTGCCAGCAGCGTCAAAGAGGAAGCTAGCACAGATACGCAGTATTTT. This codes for CASSVKEEASTDTQYF.